This TCR beta chain was retrieved from a study of OX40 agonist ivuxolimab in advanced cancers. Overall study results and limits: Normalized expansion of T-cell clones was also low for some nonresponders.

Remarks on this clone: Its antigen is as yet unknown.

Only in-frame clones appear in the TCRdb table, and some are missing; sequencing was by immunoSEQ multiplex PCR. Of tens of thousands of clones detected, about nine tenths appear once; the ten largest clones hold 2.5% to 3%. In germline, CDR1 is SGHRS, CDR2 YFSETQ. CDR3 length: 15 amino acids. V shed 3 bases and J shed 10 bases, with 17 bases lying between them. The sequencing here drew on CD4+ or CD8+ T cells sorted from blood, taken in a trial of the OX40 agonist ivuxolimab. The rearrangement joins TRBV5-1 to TRBJ1-6, with D maybe TRBD1 (5 bases). The sequence was obtained from an adult with an advanced solid tumor such as melanoma, head and neck, liver or kidney cancer. As DNA, the CDR3 is TGCGCCAGCAGCTCCGGGGCCGGACTAGGGTCACCCCTCCACTTT. Amino acids: CASSSGAGLGSPLHF.